A single sample is the source of the 14 T cell receptor beta chains below, sequenced in a study of T cell clones after liver transplantation. The repertoire was sequenced with immunoSEQ multiplex PCR; TCRdb's copy has only in-frame clones and lacks some. The sample consists of 50,000 or so clones, more than 65% of them appearing once. Sequencing was performed on CD4+ T cells from blood, taken about 56 months after liver transplant. The receptors derive from a human patient who received a liver transplant. The graft donor may have contributed some T cells.

CDR3 amino acids: CASSLAFSGGAEDTQYF. CDR3 DNA sequence: TGTGCCAGCAGCTTAGCGTTTAGCGGGGGGGCTGAAGATACGCAGTATTTT. This sequence joins TRBV7-2 and TRBJ2-3, with 11 bases lining up with TRBD2. The CDR3 totals 17 residues. From germline, CDR1 is SGHTA and CDR2 FQGNSA. The V gene end was trimmed by 0 bases and the J gene end by 5 bases; junction bases not matched to a gene: 7.

Concerning this clone itself: One end of the junction varies from germline; a read error may be responsible. V usage is TRBV7-9 and J usage is TRBJ2-2; tentative D call: TRBD1 (6 bases). Germline V CDR1 and CDR2: SEHNR, FQNEAQ (reference sequence). The CDR3 sequence is 13 residues long. The DNA of the CDR3 is TGTGCTAGCAAGGGGGTAAACACCGGGGAGCTGTTTTTT. This gives the protein CASKGVNTGELFF.

This chain links TRBV18 with TRBJ1-2; no reliable D call. The CDR3 spans 15 residues. The V gene lost 2 bases and the J gene lost 4 bases, with 14 bases spanning the gap. Germline CDR1 and CDR2: KGHSH and LQKENI. The CDR3 is CASSPSQDAIYGYTF. DNA of the CDR3: TGTGCCAGCTCACCAAGTCAGGACGCAATCTATGGCTACACCTTC. The full variable domain, rest sourced from reference TRBV18 and TRBJ1-2, is NAGVMQNPRHLVRRRGQEARLRCSPMKGHSHVYWYRQLPEEGLKFMVYLQKENIIDESGMPKERFSAEFPKEGPSILRIQQVVRGDSAAYFCASSPSQDAIYGYTFGSGTRLTVV.

V gene TRBV4-2 combines with J gene TRBJ1-2; 9 bases are shared with TRBD1. The CDR3 runs 17 residues. The V gene end was trimmed by 0 bases and the J gene end by 6 bases; junction bases not matched to a gene: 11. Germline lookup yields CDR1 LGHNA and CDR2 YNFKEQ. The CDR3 loop reads CASSQDLRDRVAHGYTF. The CDR3 DNA reads TGTGCCAGCAGCCAAGATCTGCGGGACAGGGTTGCCCATGGCTACACCTTC.

This chain uses TRBV28 with TRBJ1-4; no definite D call. Germline assignment: CDR1 MDHEN and CDR2 SYDVKM. This CDR3 contains 15 residues. Trimming cost V 3 bases and J 8 bases, with 16 bases left between them. The CDR3 DNA reads TGTGCCAGCAGTTTGGTGCGGGTCGGTGCCGAAAAACTGTTTTTT. Residues: CASSLVRVGAEKLFF.

This chain joins TRBV7-2 and TRBJ2-7; D is undetermined. Trimming took 4 bases from V and 0 from J, leaving 13 bases between them. There are 15 residues in the CDR3. The germline CDR1 and CDR2 sequences are SGHTA and FQGNSA. CDR3 protein: CASSSTQVLSYEQYF. The CDR3 region has the DNA TGTGCCAGCAGCTCGACCCAGGTACTCTCCTACGAGCAGTACTTC. Full variable domain (rest looked up from reference TRBV7-2 and TRBJ2-7): GAGVSQSPSNKVTEKGKDVELRCDPISGHTALYWYRQSLGQGLEFLIYFQGNSAPDKSGLPSDRFSAERTGGSVSTLTIQRTQQEDSAVYLCASSSTQVLSYEQYFGPGTRLTVT.

This clone has a single count. The chain employs TRBV9 and TRBJ1-3; D is undetermined. The CDR3 is made up of 16 amino acids. Germline V gene data show CDR1 as SGDLS and CDR2 as YYNGEE. Trimming pared 0 bases from V and 0 bases from J, leaving 10 bases between. The CDR3 is CASSVGVKDSGNTIYF. CDR3 nucleotide sequence: TGTGCCAGCAGCGTAGGGGTGAAAGACTCTGGAAACACCATATATTTT.

The genes are TRBV25-1 and TRBJ1-1; possibly TRBD1 for D (5 bases). Germline-derived CDR1 and CDR2 are MGHDK and SYGVNS. The length of the CDR3 is 14 residues. V gave up 4 bases and J gave up 0 bases, with 9 bases separating them. The CDR3 nucleotides are TGTGCCAGCAGTGTGGGGGGACTGAACACTGAAGCTTTCTTT. Translation: CASSVGGLNTEAFF.

The chain combines TRBV7-4 with TRBJ1-4, with 10 bases fitting TRBD1. The CDR3 spans 20 residues. The germline gives CDR1 SGHVT, CDR2 SQSDAQ. The junction had 10 bases not matched to a gene; V was cut back by 0 bases and J by 0 bases. CDR3 amino acids: CASSLAPGTGAFATNEKLFF. In DNA, the CDR3 is TGTGCCAGCAGCTTAGCCCCCGGGACAGGGGCCTTTGCAACTAATGAAAAACTGTTTTTT.

In its sample, this clone was seen once. V is TRBV5-1 and J is TRBJ1-1, with D hard to call. V was clipped by 0 bases and J by 1 base, with 10 bases between them. The germline V gene has CDR1 SGHRS and CDR2 YFSETQ. The CDR3 is 15 amino acids. The CDR3 sequence is CASSLEGSGNTEAFF. The CDR3 bases are TGCGCCAGCAGCTTGGAAGGTAGTGGGAACACTGAAGCTTTCTTT.

J is TRBJ1-5 and V is TRBV30; D not resolved. The CDR3 totals 15 residues. In germline, CDR1 is GTSNPN, CDR2 SVGIG (reference sequence). V lost 0 bases and J 3 bases, leaving 12 bases between the germline ends. CDR3 sequence: CAWSVPDGPNQPQHF. In DNA form, the CDR3 reads TGTGCCTGGAGTGTACCAGACGGTCCCAATCAGCCCCAGCATTTT.

This clone is medium-sized by share. This chain connects TRBV4-1 to TRBJ1-6; 10 nucleotides match TRBD1. Germline V CDR1 and CDR2: MGHRA, YSYEKL. The ends lost 3 bases at V and 8 bases at J; junction bases unmatched: 7. The CDR3 is made up of 16 amino acids. DNA of the CDR3: TGCGCCAGCAGCCACCACCGGGACAGGGGATATTCACCCCTCCACTTT. Residues: CASSHHRDRGYSPLHF.

The chain combines TRBV11-2 with TRBJ2-5, with D possibly being TRBD2 (7 bases). Trimming pared 5 bases from V and 4 bases from J, leaving 17 bases between. CDR1 SGHAT and CDR2 FQNNGV come from the germline V gene. The CDR3 contains 15 residues. CDR3 loop: CASSNWGGRGETQYF. Here the CDR3 DNA reads TGTGCCAGCAGCAATTGGGGGGGGCGGGGAGAGACCCAGTACTTC.

This clone was observed a single time. This chain links TRBV5-1 with TRBJ1-2; 9 bases line up with TRBD1. CDR3 length equals 17 residues. Germline CDR1 reads SGHRS; CDR2 reads YFSETQ. With 3 bases clipped from V and 2 bases from J, the junction kept 11 bases outside the gene matches. Here the CDR3 reads CASSYSGTGTGNYGYTF. The DNA for the CDR3 is TGCGCCAGCAGCTACTCCGGGACAGGGACGGGGAACTATGGCTACACCTTC.